The 16 T cell receptor beta chains below were found in one sample sequenced in a study of PD-L1 blockade in urothelial cancer. Libraries were prepared by immunoSEQ multiplex PCR; TCRdb keeps only in-frame clonotypes and omits some of them. The profile shows about 72,000 clones, approximately 80% of them singletons. The sequencing here drew on PBMCs, taken around atezolizumab (anti-PD-L1) treatment. The receptors shown here come from a man between 65 and 85 years old with urothelial cancer.

The chain carries TRBV11-2 and TRBJ1-1; 8 positions agree with TRBD1. The J segment lost 3 bases and the V segment lost 1 base, leaving 4 bases of the junction unmatched. This CDR3 contains 15 residues. Germline V CDR1 and CDR2: SGHAT, FQNNGV. The CDR3 coding sequence is TGTGCCAGCAGCTTAGGTCAGGGGGCAGACACTGAAGCTTTCTTT. This encodes CASSLGQGADTEAFF.

This chain uses TRBV28 with TRBJ1-1; no clear D. Trimming took off 7 bases at V and 1 base at J, with 7 bases between the two ends. The CDR3 runs 12 residues. The germline V gene encodes CDR1 MDHEN and CDR2 SYDVKM. The CDR3 coding sequence is TGTGCCAGCACACACAGGAACACTGAAGCTTTCTTT. Translated: CASTHRNTEAFF.

The genes are TRBV18 and TRBJ2-2, with 9 bases fitting TRBD1. The germline V gene encodes CDR1 KGHSH and CDR2 LQKENI. V was pared by 5 bases and J by 4 bases, with 17 bases of the junction left unmatched. The CDR3 runs 19 residues. The CDR3 region is CASSFVVTGGRGGTGELFF. CDR3 nucleotide sequence: TGTGCCAGCTCATTCGTAGTGACAGGGGGGCGCGGGGGCACCGGGGAGCTGTTTTTT.

J is TRBJ2-3 and V is TRBV7-8; 8 bases line up with TRBD2. Germline-derived CDR1 and CDR2 are SGHVS and FQNEAQ. This CDR3 has 16 amino acids. Trimming at V came to 5 bases and at J to 0 bases, leaving 7 bases not matched to a gene. CDR3 protein: CASSLRGGQSTDTQYF. DNA for the CDR3: TGTGCCAGCAGCCTGCGCGGGGGGCAAAGCACAGATACGCAGTATTTT.

The rearrangement joins TRBV5-1 to TRBJ2-7; 8 nucleotides match TRBD1. The junction had 7 bases not matched to a gene; V was cut back by 4 bases and J by 1 base. In germline, CDR1 is SGHRS, CDR2 YFSETQ. The CDR3 spans 15 residues. CDR3 residues: CASSRTGDRSYEQYF. CDR3 DNA: TGCGCCAGCAGCAGAACCGGGGACAGGTCCTACGAGCAGTACTTC.

The chain is built from TRBV19 and TRBJ2-7, with TRBD2 matching over 7 bases. Losses at the gene ends were 4 bases for V and 3 bases for J; bases not matched to a gene: 12. The CDR3 spans 16 residues. In germline, CDR1 is LNHDA, CDR2 SQIVND (reference sequence). This chain's CDR3 is CASSTGLGGSGYEQYF. In nucleotides, the CDR3 is TGTGCCAGTAGTACCGGACTAGGAGGGTCGGGCTACGAGCAGTACTTC.

The V and J genes are TRBV11-1 and TRBJ2-7, with TRBD2 identical over 10 bases. This CDR3 has 14 residues. After removal of 5 bases from V and 5 bases from J, the junction contained 6 bases not matched to a gene. The germline gives CDR1 SGHAT, CDR2 FQDESV (reference sequence). Here the CDR3 reads CASSQSLAGDEQYF. CDR3 sequence (DNA): TGTGCCAGCAGCCAAAGTCTAGCGGGAGACGAGCAGTACTTC.

The V and J genes are TRBV14 and TRBJ2-1; 10 bases line up with TRBD2. The CDR3 extends over 14 amino acids. Germline V lookup: CDR1 SGHDN, CDR2 FVKESK. The V gene end was trimmed by 2 bases and the J gene end by 5 bases; junction bases not matched to a gene: 0. The CDR3 DNA follows: TGTGCCAGCAGCCAACTAGCGGGAGACAATGAGCAGTTCTTC. It codes for CASSQLAGDNEQFF.

The chain carries TRBV5-1 and TRBJ2-4, with D possibly being TRBD1 (5 bases). The CDR3 totals 12 residues. The germline CDR1 and CDR2 sequences are SGHRS and YFSETQ. Trimming took off 8 bases at V and 9 bases at J, with 15 bases between the two ends. The CDR3 DNA reads TGCGCCAGTTCAGGAACAGGCGGCATTCAGTACTTC. Translation gives CASSGTGGIQYF.

In the case of this clone: This same CDR3 is encoded by further DNA sequences in the sample. The chain links TRBV5-1 to TRBJ2-5; 10 bases match TRBD2. CDR1 SGHRS and CDR2 YFSETQ come from the germline V gene. The CDR3 length is 14 residues. V trimming: 7 bases; J trimming: 5 bases; junction bases outside the gene matches: 8. CDR3 coding DNA: TGCGCCAGCTCCAAAGCGGGAGGGGGCGAGACCCAGTACTTC. This translates into CASSKAGGGETQYF.

V gene TRBV28 combines with J gene TRBJ1-1; no definite D call. The CDR3 spans 16 residues. The V gene's germline CDR1 is MDHEN and CDR2 SYDVKM. Trimming took off 3 bases at V and 2 bases at J, with 16 bases between the two ends. The CDR3 bases are TGTGCCAGCAGTTTCATAATACCCGACTGTAACACTGAAGCTTTCTTT. Encoded protein: CASSFIIPDCNTEAFF.

J is TRBJ1-5 and V is TRBV28; 10 bases match TRBD1. The junction had 13 bases not matched to a gene; V was cut back by 8 bases and J by 6 bases. Per the germline V gene, CDR1 is MDHEN and CDR2 is SYDVKM. CDR3 size: 16 residues. The CDR3 sequence: CASRRGDRGIAQPQHF. DNA of the CDR3: TGTGCCAGCCGCCGAGGGGACAGGGGTATCGCTCAGCCCCAGCATTTT. Supplemented by reference TRBV28 and TRBJ1-5, the full variable domain reads DVKVTQSSRYLVKRTGEKVFLECVQDMDHENMFWYRQDPGLGLRLIYFSYDVKMKEKGDIPEGYSVSREKKERFSLILESASTNQTSMYLCASRRGDRGIAQPQHFGDGTRLSIL.

The chain joins TRBV5-4 to TRBJ1-2; TRBD1 matches 8 bases. With V trimmed by 3 bases and J by 8 bases, 12 bases remained unmatched. Germline V gene sequence: CDR1 SGHNT, CDR2 YYREEE (reference sequence). The CDR3 has 15 residues. CDR3 coding DNA: TGTGCCAGCAGCTGGCCGGGACAGGCGTCAGGGGGCTACACCTTC. It encodes CASSWPGQASGGYTF.

The gene calls are TRBV6-1 and TRBJ2-1; 10 bases match TRBD2. Germline loops: CDR1 MNHNS, CDR2 SASEGT. CDR3 size: 16 residues. V shed 1 base, J shed 3 bases, and the junction held 3 bases outside the gene matches. The CDR3 DNA sequence: TGTGCCAGCAGTGAAGGACTAGCGGGTTTCTACAATGAGCAGTTCTTC. It specifies CASSEGLAGFYNEQFF.

The rearrangement links TRBV6-5 to TRBJ1-1; 9 nucleotides line up with TRBD1. The germline CDR1 and CDR2 sequences are MNHEY and SVGAGI. CDR3 length: 13 residues. The V gene end was trimmed by 6 bases and the J gene end by 8 bases; junction bases not matched to a gene: 7. The CDR3 protein is CASRPGTGREAFF. The CDR3 nucleotides read TGTGCCAGCAGGCCAGGGACAGGGCGGGAAGCTTTCTTT.

CDR3 DNA: TGTGCCAGCAGTTCAATGGACAGGGGTCCGCCCGGGGAGCTGTTTTTT. Translated, it gives CASSSMDRGPPGELFF. The chain employs TRBV27 and TRBJ2-2, with 9 bases lining up with TRBD1. The ends lost 4 bases at V and 6 bases at J; junction bases unmatched: 9. The CDR3 is made up of 16 amino acids. Germline assignment: CDR1 MNHEY and CDR2 SMNVEV (reference sequence).